Described below is a single T cell receptor (beta chain) sequence and its context. The antigen is unknown. Germline CDR1 reads SGHTA; CDR2 reads FQGNSA. This CDR3 comprises 17 residues. Trimming removed 4 bases at V and 4 bases at J, with 19 bases between. This sample stems from a study of T cell responses to AZD1222 COVID-19 vaccine. Points from the study as a whole: Repertoire samples came only from after the peak T cell response. Spike-specific TCR breadth and depth rose after two AZD1222 doses. Baseline serology detected seropositivity in only six AZD1222 recipients.

Sequencing was performed with immunoSEQ multiplex PCR; in TCRdb, only in-frame clones are kept and a portion is missing. The top ten clones hold around 1.7% of a sample with over 200,000 clones, roughly 94% of them seen once. The TCR originated in an adult who received the MenACWY meningococcal vaccine as a control. This specimen consisted of peripheral blood, obtained 28 days after the second dose of the MenACWY control vaccine. V usage is TRBV7-2 and J usage is TRBJ2-2; D is uncertain. As DNA, the CDR3 is TGTGCCAGCAGCTCAGCCGAGCAGGTTACTCCCACCGGGGAGCTGTTTTTT. Protein sequence: CASSSAEQVTPTGELFF.